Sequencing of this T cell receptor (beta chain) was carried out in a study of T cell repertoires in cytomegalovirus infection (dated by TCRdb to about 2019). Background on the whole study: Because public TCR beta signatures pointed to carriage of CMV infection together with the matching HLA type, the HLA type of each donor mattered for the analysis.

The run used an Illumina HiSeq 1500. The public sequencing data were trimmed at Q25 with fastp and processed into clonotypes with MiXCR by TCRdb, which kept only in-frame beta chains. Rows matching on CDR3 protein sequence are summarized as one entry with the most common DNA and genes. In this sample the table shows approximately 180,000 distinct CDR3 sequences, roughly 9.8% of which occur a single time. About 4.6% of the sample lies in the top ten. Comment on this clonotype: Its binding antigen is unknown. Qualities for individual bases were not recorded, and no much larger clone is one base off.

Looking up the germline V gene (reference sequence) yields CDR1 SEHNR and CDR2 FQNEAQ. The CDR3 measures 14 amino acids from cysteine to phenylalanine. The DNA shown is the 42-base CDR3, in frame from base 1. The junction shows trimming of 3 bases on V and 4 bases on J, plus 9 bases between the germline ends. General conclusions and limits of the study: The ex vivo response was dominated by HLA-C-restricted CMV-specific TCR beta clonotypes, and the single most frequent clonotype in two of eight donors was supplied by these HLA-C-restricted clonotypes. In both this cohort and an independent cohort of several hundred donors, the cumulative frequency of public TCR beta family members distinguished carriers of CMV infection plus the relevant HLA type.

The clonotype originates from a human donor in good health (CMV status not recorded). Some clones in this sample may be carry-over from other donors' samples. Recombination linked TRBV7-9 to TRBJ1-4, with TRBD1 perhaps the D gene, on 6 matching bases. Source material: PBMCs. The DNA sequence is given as TGTGCCAGCAGCTTGACAGGCCTTAATGAAAAACTGTTTTTT. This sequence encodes CASSLTGLNEKLFF.